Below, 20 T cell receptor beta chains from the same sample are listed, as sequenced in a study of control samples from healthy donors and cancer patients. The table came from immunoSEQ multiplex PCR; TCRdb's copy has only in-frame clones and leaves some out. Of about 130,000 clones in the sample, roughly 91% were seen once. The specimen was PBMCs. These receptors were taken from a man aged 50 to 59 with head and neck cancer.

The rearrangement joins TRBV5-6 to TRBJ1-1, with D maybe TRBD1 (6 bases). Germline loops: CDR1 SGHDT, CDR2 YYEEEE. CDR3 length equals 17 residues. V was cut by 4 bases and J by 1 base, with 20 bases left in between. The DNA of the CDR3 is TGTGCCAGCAGCATCATTGGGCGGGGGGCAGGGAACACTGAAGCTTTCTTT. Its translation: CASSIIGRGAGNTEAFF.

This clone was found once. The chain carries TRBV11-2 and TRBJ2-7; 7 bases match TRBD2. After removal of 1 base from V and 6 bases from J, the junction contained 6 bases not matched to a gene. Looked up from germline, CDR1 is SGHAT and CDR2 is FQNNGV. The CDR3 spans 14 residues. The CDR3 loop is CASSLAGLGVEQYF. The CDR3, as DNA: TGTGCCAGCAGCTTAGCTGGACTAGGAGTCGAGCAGTACTTC.

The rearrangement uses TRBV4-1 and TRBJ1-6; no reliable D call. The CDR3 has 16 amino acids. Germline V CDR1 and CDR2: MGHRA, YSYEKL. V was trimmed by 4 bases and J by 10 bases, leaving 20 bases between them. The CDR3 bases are TGCGCCAGCAGCCCCCAAAAGGACGACTTTAGATCACCCCTCCACTTT. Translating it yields CASSPQKDDFRSPLHF.

CDR3 in DNA: TGCGCCAGCAGCCAAGAAGGCGGCAGATTGAACACTGAAGCTTTCTTT. It translates to CASSQEGGRLNTEAFF. J is TRBJ1-1 and V is TRBV4-1; no reliable D call. CDR1 is MGHRA, CDR2 YSYEKL, per germline. The CDR3 extends over 16 amino acids. Trimming removed 0 bases at V and 0 bases at J, with 11 bases between.

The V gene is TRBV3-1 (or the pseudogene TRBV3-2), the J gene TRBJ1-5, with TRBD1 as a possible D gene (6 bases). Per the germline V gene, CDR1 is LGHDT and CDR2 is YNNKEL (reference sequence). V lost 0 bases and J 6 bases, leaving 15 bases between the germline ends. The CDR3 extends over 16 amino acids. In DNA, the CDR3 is TGTGCCAGCAGCCAAGATGGTGGGACACCAGGTCAGCCCCAGCATTTT. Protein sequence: CASSQDGGTPGQPQHF.

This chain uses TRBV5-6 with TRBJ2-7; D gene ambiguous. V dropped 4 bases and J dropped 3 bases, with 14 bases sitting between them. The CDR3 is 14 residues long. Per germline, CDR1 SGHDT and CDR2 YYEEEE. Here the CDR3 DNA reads TGTGCCAGCAGCGTGGTGGCTACCCGCTACGAGCAGTACTTC. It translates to CASSVVATRYEQYF.

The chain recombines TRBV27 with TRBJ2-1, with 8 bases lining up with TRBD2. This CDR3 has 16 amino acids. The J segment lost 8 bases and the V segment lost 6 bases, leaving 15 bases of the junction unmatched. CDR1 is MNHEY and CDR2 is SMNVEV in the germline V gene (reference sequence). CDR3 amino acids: CASSPRISGGFDEQFF. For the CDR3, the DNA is TGTGCCAGCAGCCCACGAATAAGCGGGGGATTTGATGAGCAGTTCTTC.

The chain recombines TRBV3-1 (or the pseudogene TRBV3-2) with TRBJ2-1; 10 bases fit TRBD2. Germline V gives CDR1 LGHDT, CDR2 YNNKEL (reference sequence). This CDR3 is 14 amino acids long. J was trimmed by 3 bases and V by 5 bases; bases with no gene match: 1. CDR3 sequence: CASSASGGYNEQFF. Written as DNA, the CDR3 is TGTGCCAGCAGCGCTAGCGGGGGCTACAATGAGCAGTTCTTC.

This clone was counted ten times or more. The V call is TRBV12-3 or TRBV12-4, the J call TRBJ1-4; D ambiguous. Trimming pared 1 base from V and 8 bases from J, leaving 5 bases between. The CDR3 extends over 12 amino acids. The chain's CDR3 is CASSLGVEKLFF. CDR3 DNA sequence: TGTGCCAGCAGTTTAGGGGTCGAAAAACTGTTTTTT.

CDR3 DNA: TGTGCCAGCAGCTTGGGACAGGGGGCCCCCTATGGCTACACCTTC. Its protein is CASSLGQGAPYGYTF. The chain couples TRBV5-8 to TRBJ1-2; 10 positions agree with TRBD1. The CDR3 runs to 15 residues. J gave up 4 bases and V 0 bases, and 3 bases lay outside the gene matches. The V gene's germline CDR1 is SGHTS and CDR2 YDEGEE.

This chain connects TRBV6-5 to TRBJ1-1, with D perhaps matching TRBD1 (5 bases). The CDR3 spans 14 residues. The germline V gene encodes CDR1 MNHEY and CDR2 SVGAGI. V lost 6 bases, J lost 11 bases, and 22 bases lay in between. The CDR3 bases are TGTGCCAGCAGCCCCCGCCTTCAGGGAATCGACGCTTTCTTT. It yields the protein CASSPRLQGIDAFF.

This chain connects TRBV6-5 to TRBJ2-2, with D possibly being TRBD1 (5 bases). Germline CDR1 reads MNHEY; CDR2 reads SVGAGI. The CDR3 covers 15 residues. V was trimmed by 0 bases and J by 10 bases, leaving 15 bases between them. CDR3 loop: CASSYSWRQGQELFF. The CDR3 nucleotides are TGTGCCAGCAGTTACTCGTGGCGTCAAGGACAGGAGCTGTTTTTT.

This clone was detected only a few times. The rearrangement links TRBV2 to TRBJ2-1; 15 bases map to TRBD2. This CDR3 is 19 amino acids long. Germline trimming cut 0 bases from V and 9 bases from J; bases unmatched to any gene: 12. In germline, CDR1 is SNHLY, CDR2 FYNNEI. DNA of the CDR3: TGTGCCAGCAGTGAAGCATTGGGACTAGCGGGAGGTAGACCTAGTGAGCAGTTCTTC. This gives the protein CASSEALGLAGGRPSEQFF.

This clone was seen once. CDR3 amino acids: CASSPWVSNGGNTIYF. Here the CDR3 DNA reads TGTGCCAGCAGCCCTTGGGTCTCCAACGGAGGAAACACCATATATTTT. The chain carries TRBV7-9 and TRBJ1-3; unclear D gene. Germline loops: CDR1 SEHNR, CDR2 FQNEAQ (reference sequence). The CDR3 totals 16 residues. Trimming shortened V by 5 bases and J by 4 bases, and 18 bases separated the two germline ends.

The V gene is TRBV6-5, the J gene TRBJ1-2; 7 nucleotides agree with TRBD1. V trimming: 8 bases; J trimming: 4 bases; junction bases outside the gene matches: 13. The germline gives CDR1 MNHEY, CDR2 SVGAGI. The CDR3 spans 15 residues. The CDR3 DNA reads TGTGCCAGCTATAAAGGGGGCGCATCAGCCTATGGCTACACCTTC. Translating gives CASYKGGASAYGYTF.

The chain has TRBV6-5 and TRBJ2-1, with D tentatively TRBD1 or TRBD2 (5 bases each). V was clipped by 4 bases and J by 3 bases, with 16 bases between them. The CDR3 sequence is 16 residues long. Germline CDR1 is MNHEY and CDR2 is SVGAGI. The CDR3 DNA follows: TGTGCCAGCAGTTCCGACCGGGACCTGATCTACAATGAGCAGTTCTTC. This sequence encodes CASSSDRDLIYNEQFF.

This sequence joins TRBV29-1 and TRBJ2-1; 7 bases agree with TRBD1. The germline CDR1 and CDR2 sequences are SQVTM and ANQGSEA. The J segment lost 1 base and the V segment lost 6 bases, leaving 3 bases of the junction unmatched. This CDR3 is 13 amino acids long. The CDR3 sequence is CSVQTGSYNEQFF. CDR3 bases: TGCAGCGTCCAGACAGGGTCCTACAATGAGCAGTTCTTC.

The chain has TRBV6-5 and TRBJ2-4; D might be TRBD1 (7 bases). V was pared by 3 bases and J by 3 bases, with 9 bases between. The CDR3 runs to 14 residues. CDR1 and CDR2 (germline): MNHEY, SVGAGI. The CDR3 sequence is CASSYQGGKNIQYF. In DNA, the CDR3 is TGTGCCAGCAGTTATCAGGGGGGCAAAAACATTCAGTACTTC.

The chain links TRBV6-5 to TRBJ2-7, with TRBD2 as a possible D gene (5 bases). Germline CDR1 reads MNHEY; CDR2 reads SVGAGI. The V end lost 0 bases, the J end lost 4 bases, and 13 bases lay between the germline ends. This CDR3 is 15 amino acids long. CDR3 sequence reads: CASSYSPEGPYEQYF. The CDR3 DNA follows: TGTGCCAGCAGTTACTCGCCCGAGGGCCCTTACGAGCAGTACTTC.

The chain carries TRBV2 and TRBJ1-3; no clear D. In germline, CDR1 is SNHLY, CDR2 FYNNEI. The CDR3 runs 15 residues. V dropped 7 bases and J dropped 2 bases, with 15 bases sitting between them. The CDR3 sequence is CASKEEGYPGNTIYF. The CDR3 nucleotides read TGTGCCAGCAAGGAAGAGGGTTACCCTGGAAACACCATATATTTT.